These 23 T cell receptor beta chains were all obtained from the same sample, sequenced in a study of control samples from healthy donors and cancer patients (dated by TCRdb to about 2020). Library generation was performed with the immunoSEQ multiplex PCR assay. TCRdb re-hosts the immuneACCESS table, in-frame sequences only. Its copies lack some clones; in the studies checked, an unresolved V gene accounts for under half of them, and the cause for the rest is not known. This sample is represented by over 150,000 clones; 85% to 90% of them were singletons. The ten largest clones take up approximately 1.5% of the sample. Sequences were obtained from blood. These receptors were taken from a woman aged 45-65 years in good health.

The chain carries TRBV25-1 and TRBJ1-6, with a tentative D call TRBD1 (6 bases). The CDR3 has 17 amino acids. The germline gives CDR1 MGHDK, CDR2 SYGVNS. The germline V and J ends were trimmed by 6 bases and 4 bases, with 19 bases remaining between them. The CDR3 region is CASSEAPQGNYNSPLHF. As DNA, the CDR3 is TGTGCCAGCAGCGAAGCCCCACAGGGCAATTATAATTCACCCCTCCACTTT.

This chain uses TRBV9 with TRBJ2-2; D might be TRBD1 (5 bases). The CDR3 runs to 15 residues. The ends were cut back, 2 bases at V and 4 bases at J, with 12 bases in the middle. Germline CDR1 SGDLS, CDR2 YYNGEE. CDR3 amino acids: CASSVQGLGTGELFF. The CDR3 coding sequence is TGTGCCAGCAGCGTGCAGGGCCTGGGCACCGGGGAGCTGTTTTTT. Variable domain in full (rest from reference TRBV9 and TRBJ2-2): DSGVTQTPKHLITATGQRVTLRCSPRSGDLSVYWYQQSLDQGLQFLIQYYNGEERAKGNILERFSAQQFPDLHSELNLSSLELGDSALYFCASSVQGLGTGELFFGEGSRLTVL.

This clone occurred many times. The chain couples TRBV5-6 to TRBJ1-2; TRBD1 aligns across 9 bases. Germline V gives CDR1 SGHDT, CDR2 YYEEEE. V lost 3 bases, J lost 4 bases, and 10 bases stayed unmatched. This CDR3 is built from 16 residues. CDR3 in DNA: TGTGCCAGCAGCTACATACAGGGGGCGCGAAGCTATGGCTACACCTTC. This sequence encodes CASSYIQGARSYGYTF.

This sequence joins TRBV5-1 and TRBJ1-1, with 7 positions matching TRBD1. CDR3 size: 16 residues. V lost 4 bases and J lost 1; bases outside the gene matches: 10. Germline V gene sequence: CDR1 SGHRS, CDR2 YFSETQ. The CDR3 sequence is CASSHLLTGRNTEAFF. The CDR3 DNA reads TGCGCCAGCAGCCACCTCTTGACAGGGAGGAACACTGAAGCTTTCTTT.

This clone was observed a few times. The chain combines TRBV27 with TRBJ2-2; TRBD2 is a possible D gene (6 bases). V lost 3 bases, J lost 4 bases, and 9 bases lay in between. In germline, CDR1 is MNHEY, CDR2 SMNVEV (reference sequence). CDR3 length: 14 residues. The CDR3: CASSFWGVTGELFF. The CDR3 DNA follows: TGTGCCAGCAGTTTTTGGGGGGTCACCGGGGAGCTGTTTTTT.

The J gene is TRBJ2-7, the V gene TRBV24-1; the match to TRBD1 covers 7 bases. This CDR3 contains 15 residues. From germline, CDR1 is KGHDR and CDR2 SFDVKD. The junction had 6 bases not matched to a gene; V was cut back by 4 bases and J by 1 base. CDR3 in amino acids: CATSDPRQGSYEQYF. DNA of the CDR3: TGTGCCACCAGTGACCCCCGACAGGGTTCCTACGAGCAGTACTTC.

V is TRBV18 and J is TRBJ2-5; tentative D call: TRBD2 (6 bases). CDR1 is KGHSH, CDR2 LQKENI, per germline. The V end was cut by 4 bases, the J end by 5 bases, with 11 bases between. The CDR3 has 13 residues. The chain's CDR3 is CASSQGREETQYF. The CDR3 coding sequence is TGTGCCAGCTCACAGGGCCGGGAGGAGACCCAGTACTTC.

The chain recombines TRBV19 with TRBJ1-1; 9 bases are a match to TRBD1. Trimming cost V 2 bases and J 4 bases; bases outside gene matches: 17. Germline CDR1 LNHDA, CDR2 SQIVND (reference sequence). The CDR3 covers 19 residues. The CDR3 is CASSIKSSRDRVVGTEAFF. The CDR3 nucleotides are TGTGCCAGTAGTATAAAATCGTCCCGGGACAGGGTAGTGGGCACTGAAGCTTTCTTT.

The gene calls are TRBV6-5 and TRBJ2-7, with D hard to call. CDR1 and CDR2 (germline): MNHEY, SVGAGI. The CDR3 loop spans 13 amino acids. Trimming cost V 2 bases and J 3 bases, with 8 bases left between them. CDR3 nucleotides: TGTGCCAGCAGTTACCCGGATCACTACGAGCAGTACTTC. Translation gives CASSYPDHYEQYF.

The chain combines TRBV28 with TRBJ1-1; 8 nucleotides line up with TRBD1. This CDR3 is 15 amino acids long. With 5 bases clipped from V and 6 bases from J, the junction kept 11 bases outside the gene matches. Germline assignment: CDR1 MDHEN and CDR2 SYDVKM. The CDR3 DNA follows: TGTGCCAGCAGTCTGACAGGGGCAGTAGTACCTGAAGCTTTCTTT. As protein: CASSLTGAVVPEAFF.

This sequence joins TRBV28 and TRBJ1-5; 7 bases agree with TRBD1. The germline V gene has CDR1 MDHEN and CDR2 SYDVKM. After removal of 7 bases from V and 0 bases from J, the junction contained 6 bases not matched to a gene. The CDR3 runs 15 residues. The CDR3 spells CASTLTGNSNQPQHF. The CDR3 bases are TGTGCCAGCACCCTGACAGGGAATAGCAATCAGCCCCAGCATTTT.

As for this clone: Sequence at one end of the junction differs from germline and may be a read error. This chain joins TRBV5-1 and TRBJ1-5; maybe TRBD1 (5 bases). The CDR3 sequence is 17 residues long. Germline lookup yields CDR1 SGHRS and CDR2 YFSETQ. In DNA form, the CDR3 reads TGCGCCAGCAGTTTGGGGGGTATGGGAGTAAATAATCAGCCCCAGCATTTT. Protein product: CASSLGGMGVNNQPQHF.

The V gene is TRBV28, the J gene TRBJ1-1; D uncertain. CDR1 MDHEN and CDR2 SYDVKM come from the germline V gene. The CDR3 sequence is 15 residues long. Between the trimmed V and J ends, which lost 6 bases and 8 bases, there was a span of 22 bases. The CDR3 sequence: CASRIRTTAVFEAFF. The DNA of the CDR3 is TGTGCCAGCAGGATTCGGACCACCGCCGTCTTCGAAGCTTTCTTT.

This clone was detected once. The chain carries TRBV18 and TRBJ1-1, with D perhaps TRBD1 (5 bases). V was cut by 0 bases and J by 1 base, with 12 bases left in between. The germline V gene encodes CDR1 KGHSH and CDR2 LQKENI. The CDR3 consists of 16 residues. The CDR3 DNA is TGTGCCAGCTCACCACCGACAGTCAAACCGAACACTGAAGCTTTCTTT. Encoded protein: CASSPPTVKPNTEAFF.

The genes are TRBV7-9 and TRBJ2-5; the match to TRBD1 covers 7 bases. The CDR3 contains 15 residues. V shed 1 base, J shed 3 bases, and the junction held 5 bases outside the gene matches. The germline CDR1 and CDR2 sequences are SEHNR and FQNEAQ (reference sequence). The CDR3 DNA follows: TGTGCCAGCAGCTTAGGTCCAGGACAGGAAGAGACCCAGTACTTC. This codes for CASSLGPGQEETQYF.

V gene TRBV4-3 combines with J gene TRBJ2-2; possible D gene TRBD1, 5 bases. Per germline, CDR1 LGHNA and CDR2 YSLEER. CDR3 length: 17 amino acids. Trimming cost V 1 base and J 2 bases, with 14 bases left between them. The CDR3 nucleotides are TGCGCCAGCAGCCAAGTAGCCCTAGGGGCAAACACCGGGGAGCTGTTTTTT. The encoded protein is CASSQVALGANTGELFF.

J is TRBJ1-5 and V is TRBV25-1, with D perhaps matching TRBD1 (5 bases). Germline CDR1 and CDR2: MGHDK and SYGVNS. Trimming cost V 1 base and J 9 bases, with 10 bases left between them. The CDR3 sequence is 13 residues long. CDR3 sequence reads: CASSESGLRPQHF. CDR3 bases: TGTGCCAGCAGTGAATCGGGGCTGCGGCCCCAGCATTTT.

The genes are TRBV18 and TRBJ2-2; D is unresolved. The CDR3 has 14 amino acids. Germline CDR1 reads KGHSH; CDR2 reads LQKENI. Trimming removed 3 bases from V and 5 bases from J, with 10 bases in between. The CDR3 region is CASSPETRTGELFF. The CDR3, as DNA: TGTGCCAGCTCACCGGAGACGCGGACCGGGGAGCTGTTTTTT.

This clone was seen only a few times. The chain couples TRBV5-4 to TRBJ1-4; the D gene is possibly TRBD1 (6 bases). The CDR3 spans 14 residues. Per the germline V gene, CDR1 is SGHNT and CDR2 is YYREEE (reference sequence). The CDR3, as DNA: TGTGCTTACGGACAGCAGCAAGTTAATGAAAAACTGTTTTTT. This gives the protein CAYGQQQVNEKLFF.

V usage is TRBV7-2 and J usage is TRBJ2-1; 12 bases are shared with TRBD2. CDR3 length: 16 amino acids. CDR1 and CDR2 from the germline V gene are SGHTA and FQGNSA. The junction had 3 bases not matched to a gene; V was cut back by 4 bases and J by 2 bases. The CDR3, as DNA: TGTGCCAGCAGCTGGTCTAGCGGGAGGGCCTACAATGAGCAGTTCTTC. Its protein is CASSWSSGRAYNEQFF.

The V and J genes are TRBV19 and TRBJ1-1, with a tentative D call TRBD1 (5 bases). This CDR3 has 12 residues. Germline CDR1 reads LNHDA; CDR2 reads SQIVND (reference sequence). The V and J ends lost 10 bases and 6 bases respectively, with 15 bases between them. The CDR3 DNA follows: TGTGCCATCCAGAGGGCAGGGTCTGAAGCTTTCTTT. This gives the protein CAIQRAGSEAFF.

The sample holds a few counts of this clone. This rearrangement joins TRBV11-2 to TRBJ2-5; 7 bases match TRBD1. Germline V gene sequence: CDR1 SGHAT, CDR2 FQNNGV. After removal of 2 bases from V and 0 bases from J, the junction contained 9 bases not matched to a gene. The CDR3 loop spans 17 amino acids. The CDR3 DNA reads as TGTGCCAGCAGCTTAAGATCCCCTGACAGGGACCAAGAGACCCAGTACTTC. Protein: CASSLRSPDRDQETQYF.

This CDR3 is CASSLVQGDTGELFF. The CDR3 nucleotides read TGCGCCAGCAGCTTGGTACAGGGAGACACCGGGGAGCTGTTTTTT. The gene calls are TRBV5-1 and TRBJ2-2, with D possibly TRBD1 on 6 matching bases. Looked up from germline, CDR1 is SGHRS and CDR2 is YFSETQ. The V end lost 0 bases, the J end lost 3 bases, and 9 bases lay between the germline ends. This CDR3 is 15 amino acids long.